The clone carrying this TCR beta chain was detected only a few times. Its antigen remains unidentified. Each sample yielded at least 6 million isolated PBMCs. This CDR3 comprises 16 residues. The ends lost 6 bases at V and 5 bases at J; junction bases unmatched: 16. Germline CDR1 and CDR2: DFQATT and SNEGSKA (reference sequence). It was with a sample-barcoded 5' primer and a J-beta primer mix that a second PCR of about 6 to 12 cycles was run. MiXCR, run by TCRdb on the 5' RACE reads, gives a single entry per CDR3 protein. This table holds 700,000 or so distinct CDR3 sequences, about 24% found once. The source of the sample is a study of blood T cells in healthy people across ages. Notes on the study in general: Naive CD4+ cells and diversity were both higher in long-lived donors than in aged donors. TCR beta diversity, measured per million T cells, fell in a roughly linear way with age.

The chain links TRBV20-1 to TRBJ2-1, with 7 nucleotides matching TRBD2. The source is a man between 65 and 85 years old in good health. Sequences were obtained from blood. This CDR3 is CSATSVSGLSNNEQFF. CDR3 nucleotide sequence: TGCAGTGCGACCAGCGTATCGGGACTATCGAACAATGAGCAGTTCTTC.